Each of the 30 T cell receptor beta chains below was sequenced from the same sample in a study of blood T cell repertoires in COVID-19. Libraries were prepared by immunoSEQ multiplex PCR; TCRdb keeps only in-frame clonotypes and omits some of them. The sample includes over 90,000 clones, 90% of them seen just once. The sample consisted of peripheral blood. Every receptor here comes from a man aged 50-59 years with acute or convalescent COVID-19.

The chain links TRBV6-1 to TRBJ1-1, with unresolved D. This CDR3 is 15 amino acids long. Germline loops: CDR1 MNHNS, CDR2 SASEGT. The V gene lost 3 bases and the J gene lost 5 bases, with 16 bases spanning the gap. CDR3 nucleotide sequence: TGTGCCAGCAGTGACGGTCTGGGAAGAGGGACTGAAGCTTTCTTT. Its translation: CASSDGLGRGTEAFF.

This sequence joins TRBV19 and TRBJ1-1; tentative D call: TRBD1 (5 bases). The V gene lost 1 base and the J gene lost 7 bases, with 7 bases spanning the gap. Germline values: CDR1 LNHDA, CDR2 SQIVND (reference sequence). The CDR3 runs to 12 residues. In DNA, the CDR3 is TGTGCCAGTAGTATAGGACAGCTTGAAGCTTTCTTT. It codes for CASSIGQLEAFF.

The table lists this clone with a count of one. V usage is TRBV10-3 and J usage is TRBJ2-1; 10 nucleotides line up with TRBD2. The V segment lost 2 bases and the J segment 7 bases; nucleotides outside the gene matches: 11. CDR1 is ENHRY and CDR2 is SYGVKD in the germline V gene. The CDR3 spans 17 residues. CDR3 nucleotides: TGTGCCATCAGTGAGCGGCTAGCGGGAGAGGGGCGGAATGAGCAGTTCTTC. Amino acids: CAISERLAGEGRNEQFF.

About this clone: Other DNA sequences of this sample code for an identical CDR3. The rearrangement links TRBV3-1 (or the pseudogene TRBV3-2) to TRBJ2-5; unclear D gene. The CDR3 is 13 residues long. V was pared by 6 bases and J by 7 bases, with 15 bases between. Germline V lookup: CDR1 LGHDT, CDR2 YNNKEL (reference sequence). The CDR3 loop is CASSPGESRTQYF. The CDR3 DNA reads as TGTGCCAGCAGTCCGGGTGAATCTCGGACCCAGTACTTC.

The V gene is TRBV2, the J gene TRBJ1-1; TRBD1 is a possible D gene (6 bases). Trimming left V 2 bases short and J 4 bases short, with 14 bases between. Germline CDR1 is SNHLY and CDR2 is FYNNEI. This CDR3 is built from 15 residues. In DNA, the CDR3 is TGTGCCAGCAGTGAAAGTGCGGGGGCTGGCACTGAAGCTTTCTTT. Its protein product is CASSESAGAGTEAFF.

The rearrangement links TRBV5-6 to TRBJ2-1; TRBD2 matches at 10 bases. Germline trimming cut 2 bases from V and 7 bases from J; bases unmatched to any gene: 12. Germline V gives CDR1 SGHDT, CDR2 YYEEEE. The CDR3 extends over 17 amino acids. In DNA, the CDR3 is TGTGCCAGCAGCTTCACCCTCCTAGCGGGAGAAGGAAATGAGCAGTTCTTC. Translation gives CASSFTLLAGEGNEQFF. Full variable domain (rest looked up from reference TRBV5-6 and TRBJ2-1): DAGVTQSPTHLIKTRGQQVTLRCSPKSGHDTVSWYQQALGQGPQFIFQYYEEEERQRGNFPDRFSGHQFPNYSSELNVNALLLGDSALYLCASSFTLLAGEGNEQFFGPGTRLTVL.

V and J are TRBV5-1 and TRBJ2-1; D is unclear. CDR3 size: 13 residues. Germline-derived CDR1 and CDR2 are SGHRS and YFSETQ. Trimming removed 6 bases from V and 3 bases from J, with 10 bases in between. The CDR3 DNA follows: TGCGCCAGCACCGGAGTAAGCTACAATGAGCAGTTCTTC. Translating gives CASTGVSYNEQFF.

The CDR3 DNA is TGTGCCAGTACAGAATTTGGAAACACCATATATTTT. Translation gives CASTEFGNTIYF. The chain combines TRBV25-1 with TRBJ1-3, with unresolved D. Germline V lookup: CDR1 MGHDK, CDR2 SYGVNS. V dropped 9 bases and J dropped 3 bases, with 9 bases sitting between them. This CDR3 region has 12 residues. Full variable domain (outside the CDR3, taken from reference TRBV25-1 and TRBJ1-3): EADIYQTPRYLVIGTGKKITLECSQTMGHDKMYWYQQDPGMELHLIHYSYGVNSTEKGDLSSESTVSRIRTEHFPLTLESARPSHTSQYLCASTEFGNTIYFGEGSWLTVV.

The chain carries TRBV5-1 and TRBJ2-1; tentative D call: TRBD2 (6 bases). The V end was cut by 4 bases, the J end by 1 base, with 6 bases between. Germline V gives CDR1 SGHRS, CDR2 YFSETQ. The CDR3 covers 13 residues. CDR3 amino acids: CASSRESYNEQFF. CDR3 sequence (DNA): TGCGCCAGCAGCCGGGAGTCCTACAATGAGCAGTTCTTC.

The V gene is TRBV6-2 or TRBV6-3, the J gene TRBJ2-2, with TRBD2 matching over 10 bases. Unmatched junction bases numbered 10, after V lost 0 bases and J lost 3 bases. The germline gives CDR1 MNHEY, CDR2 SVGEGT. This CDR3 spans 19 amino acids. The CDR3 DNA reads as TGTGCCAGCAGTTACTCTTTATATAGGCTAGCGGGAGACACCGGGGAGCTGTTTTTT. Its protein product is CASSYSLYRLAGDTGELFF.

This clone was seen once. The J gene is TRBJ1-1, the V gene TRBV6-5; a weak D match, TRBD1 (5 bases). The CDR3 runs to 16 residues. V shed 0 bases and J shed 0 bases, with 11 bases lying between them. In germline, CDR1 is MNHEY, CDR2 SVGAGI. The CDR3 DNA is TGTGCCAGCAGTTACTCGCGGCGGGGGATGAACACTGAAGCTTTCTTT. Protein sequence: CASSYSRRGMNTEAFF.

This chain uses TRBV15 with TRBJ1-5; 9 nucleotides line up with TRBD1. With V trimmed by 0 bases and J by 4 bases, 1 base remained unmatched. Germline CDR1 reads LNHNV; CDR2 reads YYDKDF (reference sequence). This CDR3 is 15 amino acids long. The DNA of the CDR3 is TGTGCCACCAGCAGAGACGGACAGGGGAATCAGCCCCAGCATTTT. Its translation: CATSRDGQGNQPQHF.

V is TRBV6-5 and J is TRBJ2-3; 7 bases are a match to TRBD2. The germline V gene has CDR1 MNHEY and CDR2 SVGAGI. With V trimmed by 5 bases and J by 2 bases, 7 bases remained unmatched. The CDR3 has 15 amino acids. In DNA form, the CDR3 reads TGTGCCAGCAGTCGGAGCGGGACGTCCACAGATACGCAGTATTTT. Protein product: CASSRSGTSTDTQYF.

This chain links TRBV5-5 with TRBJ2-3; TRBD1 matches at 7 bases. The CDR3 length is 13 residues. Germline V gene sequence: CDR1 SGHKS, CDR2 YYEKEE (reference sequence). J lost 5 bases, V lost 5 bases, and 5 bases had no gene match. This chain's CDR3 is CASRHAGGDTQYF. CDR3 DNA: TGTGCCAGCAGGCACGCAGGGGGAGATACGCAGTATTTT. Combining the CDR3 with reference TRBV5-5 and TRBJ2-3 gives the whole variable domain DAGVTQSPTHLIKTRGQQVTLRCSPISGHKSVSWYQQVLGQGPQFIFQYYEKEERGRGNFPDRFSARQFPNYSSELNVNALLLGDSALYLCASRHAGGDTQYFGPGTRLTVL.

The V gene is TRBV6-4, the J gene TRBJ2-2, with a possible D match to TRBD2 (6 bases). This CDR3 contains 13 residues. Germline CDR1 reads MRHNA; CDR2 reads SNTAGT. The V gene lost 4 bases and the J gene lost 6 bases, with 9 bases spanning the gap. CDR3 sequence (DNA): TGTGCCAGCAGTGTTCGGGAGTCCGGGGAGCTGTTTTTT. Translated, it gives CASSVRESGELFF.

V and J are TRBV5-1 and TRBJ2-1; TRBD2 matches at 12 bases. The V gene end was trimmed by 0 bases and the J gene end by 10 bases; junction bases not matched to a gene: 2. The CDR3 has 14 residues. Germline loops: CDR1 SGHRS, CDR2 YFSETQ. The CDR3 protein is CASSLELAGGEQFF. The CDR3 nucleotides are TGCGCCAGCAGCTTGGAACTAGCGGGAGGCGAGCAGTTCTTC.

The chain has TRBV7-9 and TRBJ2-1; D gene ambiguous. CDR3 length equals 13 residues. Trimming removed 4 bases at V and 7 bases at J, with 11 bases between. From germline, CDR1 is SEHNR and CDR2 FQNEAQ (reference sequence). The CDR3 sequence is CASSSSGSNEQFF. The CDR3 coding sequence is TGTGCCAGCAGCTCATCGGGTTCAAATGAGCAGTTCTTC.

This clone appeared once. The J gene is TRBJ1-4, the V gene TRBV19; a weak D match, TRBD1 (6 bases). CDR3 length equals 16 residues. Per the germline V gene, CDR1 is LNHDA and CDR2 is SQIVND (reference sequence). V dropped 5 bases and J dropped 0 bases, with 13 bases sitting between them. CDR3 sequence (DNA): TGTGCCAGTAGTCCAGACTACAGGGCAACTAATGAAAAACTGTTTTTT. Its protein product is CASSPDYRATNEKLFF.

The chain recombines TRBV30 with TRBJ1-4, with 11 bases identical to TRBD1. Germline CDR1 and CDR2: GTSNPN and SVGIG (reference sequence). V shed 2 bases, J shed 6 bases, and the junction held 5 bases outside the gene matches. The length of the CDR3 is 15 residues. CDR3 region: CAWSTGQGADEKLFF. The CDR3 bases are TGTGCCTGGAGTACCGGACAGGGGGCAGATGAAAAACTGTTTTTT.

The chain couples TRBV10-3 to TRBJ2-1; the D gene is possibly TRBD1 (6 bases). Germline V gives CDR1 ENHRY, CDR2 SYGVKD. The CDR3 has 15 amino acids. Deletions cut 2 bases from V and 10 bases from J, with 18 bases between. The CDR3 region is CAISESQGLEGEQFF. CDR3 coding DNA: TGTGCCATCAGTGAGAGTCAGGGGCTAGAAGGCGAGCAGTTCTTC.

The chain couples TRBV5-6 to TRBJ1-3; D perhaps matches TRBD1 (5 bases). V lost 0 bases and J 16 bases, leaving 14 bases between the germline ends. Germline CDR1 and CDR2: SGHDT and YYEEEE. The CDR3 extends over 12 amino acids. Here the CDR3 DNA reads TGTGCCAGCAGCTTGGCGGCAGGGCCGACCTATTTT. Its protein is CASSLAAGPTYF.

In its sample, this clone was seen once. This sequence joins TRBV16 and TRBJ2-7; 9 bases are a match to TRBD1. The germline V gene encodes CDR1 KGHSY and CDR2 FQNENV. The length of the CDR3 is 15 residues. V was clipped by 8 bases and J by 4 bases; unmatched bases: 12. CDR3 protein: CASCAYPGQGYEQYF. In DNA, the CDR3 is TGTGCCAGCTGTGCGTATCCGGGACAGGGATACGAGCAGTACTTC.

V and J are TRBV6-5 and TRBJ2-3; the D gene is possibly TRBD1 (6 bases). This CDR3 comprises 15 residues. Between the trimmed V and J ends, which lost 7 bases and 8 bases, there was a span of 22 bases. The germline V gene encodes CDR1 MNHEY and CDR2 SVGAGI. The CDR3 region is CASTPKGDTVGTQYF. CDR3 coding DNA: TGTGCCAGCACCCCAAAGGGGGACACTGTGGGTACGCAGTATTTT.

V is TRBV11-3 and J is TRBJ2-3, with a tentative D call TRBD2 (7 bases). Trimming took 4 bases from V and 6 from J, leaving 20 bases between them. The CDR3 length is 16 residues. The germline V gene has CDR1 SGHNT and CDR2 YENEEA. The CDR3 spells CASSSGGGSRSDTQYF. The DNA for the CDR3 is TGTGCCAGCAGCTCGGGGGGCGGGAGTCGGTCGGATACGCAGTATTTT.

The chain recombines TRBV4-3 with TRBJ1-5; D is perhaps TRBD1 (5 bases). The CDR3 spans 15 residues. Germline assignment: CDR1 LGHNA and CDR2 YSLEER. Trimming pared 1 base from V and 5 bases from J, leaving 12 bases between. CDR3 nucleotides: TGCGCCAGCAGCCAAGCGATTGGGGGGTATCAGCCCCAGCATTTT. Translating gives CASSQAIGGYQPQHF.

The genes are TRBV11-2 and TRBJ2-1, with 10 bases matching TRBD2. Trimming took 1 base from V and 0 from J; bases not matched to a gene: 6. Germline V CDR1 and CDR2: SGHAT, FQNNGV. CDR3 size: 18 residues. CDR3 sequence (DNA): TGTGCCAGCAGCTTAGCCCCCTCTAGCGGGAGCTCCTACAATGAGCAGTTCTTC. Translating it yields CASSLAPSSGSSYNEQFF.

The rearrangement joins TRBV7-2 to TRBJ2-1, with 7 bases that match TRBD2. Germline V gene sequence: CDR1 SGHTA, CDR2 FQGNSA. The J segment lost 10 bases and the V segment lost 5 bases, leaving 14 bases of the junction unmatched. This CDR3 has 15 residues. CDR3 DNA sequence: TGTGCCAGCAGCATAAGCGGGACCCTGAGGGAAGAGCAGTTCTTC. Translating it yields CASSISGTLREEQFF.

The genes are TRBV7-9 and TRBJ2-3; possibly TRBD1 for D (5 bases). V lost 0 bases and J 2 bases, leaving 6 bases between the germline ends. The CDR3 extends over 14 amino acids. From germline, CDR1 is SEHNR and CDR2 FQNEAQ (reference sequence). DNA of the CDR3: TGTGCCAGCAGCTTAGCAGGACACACAGATACGCAGTATTTT. This encodes CASSLAGHTDTQYF.

This clone was recorded only once. The chain combines TRBV11-2 with TRBJ1-2; D possibly corresponds to TRBD1 (6 bases). Deletions cut 6 bases from V and 5 bases from J, with 16 bases between. Germline CDR1 and CDR2: SGHAT and FQNNGV. The CDR3 runs to 14 residues. This chain's CDR3 is CASRPGGGPYGYTF. The DNA for the CDR3 is TGTGCCAGCAGACCCGGGGGGGGCCCTTATGGCTACACCTTC.

V is TRBV5-1 and J is TRBJ2-5, with 7 bases lining up with TRBD1. The ends lost 4 bases at V and 3 bases at J; junction bases unmatched: 9. The CDR3 covers 15 residues. Looked up from germline, CDR1 is SGHRS and CDR2 is YFSETQ. For the CDR3, the DNA is TGCGCCAGCAGCGCCGAGACAGGGTTGGAAGAGACCCAGTACTTC. Translating it yields CASSAETGLEETQYF. The full variable domain, completed using reference TRBV5-1 and TRBJ2-5, is KAGVTQTPRYLIKTRGQQVTLSCSPISGHRSVSWYQQTPGQGLQFLFEYFSETQRNKGNFPGRFSGRQFSNSRSEMNVSTLELGDSALYLCASSAETGLEETQYFGPGTRLLVL.